This T cell receptor (beta chain) was recorded in a study of radiotherapy plus CTLA-4 blockade in lung cancer. For the study at large: Objective responses were recorded in about 18% of patients, with disease control recorded in approximately 34%.

Assay: immunoSEQ multiplex PCR; the TCRdb copy retains only in-frame clones and omits some. Here the sample spans about 110,000 clones, 85% to 90% being singletons. General observations from the study: Increased serum interferon-beta after radiation also reportedly predicted response strongly.

J lost 3 bases, V lost 10 bases, and 9 bases had no gene match. This CDR3 comprises 14 residues. Germline V gene lookup returns CDR1 MNHNS and CDR2 SASEGT. In chemo-refractory metastatic non-small-cell lung cancer, patients got ipilimumab CTLA-4 blockade together with focal radiation. Comment on this clone: Its antigen is not identified.

The sample in question was peripheral blood, obtained from a patient treated with radiotherapy plus ipilimumab. The rearrangement joins TRBV6-1 to TRBJ2-5; 9 bases map to TRBD2. This TCR came from a human donor with non-small cell lung cancer that progressed on radiotherapy plus ipilimumab. Some clones in this sample may be carry-over from other donors' samples. DNA for the CDR3: TGTGCCACACGTATGGCTAGCGGGGAAGAGACCCAGTACTTC. Translated: CATRMASGEETQYF.